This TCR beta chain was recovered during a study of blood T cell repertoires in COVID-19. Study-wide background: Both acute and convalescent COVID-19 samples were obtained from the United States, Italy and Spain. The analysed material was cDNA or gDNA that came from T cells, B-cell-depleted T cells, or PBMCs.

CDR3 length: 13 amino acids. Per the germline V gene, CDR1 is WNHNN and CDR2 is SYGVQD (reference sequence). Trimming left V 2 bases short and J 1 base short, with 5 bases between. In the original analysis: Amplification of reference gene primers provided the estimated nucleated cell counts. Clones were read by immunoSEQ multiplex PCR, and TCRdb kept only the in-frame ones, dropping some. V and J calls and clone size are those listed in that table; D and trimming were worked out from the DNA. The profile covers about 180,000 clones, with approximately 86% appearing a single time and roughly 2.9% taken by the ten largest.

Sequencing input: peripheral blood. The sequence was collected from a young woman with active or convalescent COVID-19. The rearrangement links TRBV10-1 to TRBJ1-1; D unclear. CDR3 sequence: CASSEAGNTEAFF. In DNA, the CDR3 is TGCGCCAGCAGTGAGGCAGGGAACACTGAAGCTTTCTTT.